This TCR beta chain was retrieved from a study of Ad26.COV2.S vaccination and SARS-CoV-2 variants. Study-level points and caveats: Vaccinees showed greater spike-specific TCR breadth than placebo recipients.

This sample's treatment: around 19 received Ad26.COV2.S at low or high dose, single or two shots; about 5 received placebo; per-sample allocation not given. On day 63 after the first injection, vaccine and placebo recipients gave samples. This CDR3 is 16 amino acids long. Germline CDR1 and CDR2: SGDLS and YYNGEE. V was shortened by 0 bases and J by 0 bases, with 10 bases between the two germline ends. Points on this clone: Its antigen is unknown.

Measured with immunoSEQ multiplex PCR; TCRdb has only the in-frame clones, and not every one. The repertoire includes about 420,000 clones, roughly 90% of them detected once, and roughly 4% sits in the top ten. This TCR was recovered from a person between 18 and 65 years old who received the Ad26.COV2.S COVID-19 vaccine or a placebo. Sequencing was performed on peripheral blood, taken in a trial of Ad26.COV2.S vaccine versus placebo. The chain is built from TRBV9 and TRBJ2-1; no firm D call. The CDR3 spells CASSVEFWGSYNEQFF. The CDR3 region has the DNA TGTGCCAGCAGCGTAGAGTTCTGGGGCTCCTACAATGAGCAGTTCTTC.